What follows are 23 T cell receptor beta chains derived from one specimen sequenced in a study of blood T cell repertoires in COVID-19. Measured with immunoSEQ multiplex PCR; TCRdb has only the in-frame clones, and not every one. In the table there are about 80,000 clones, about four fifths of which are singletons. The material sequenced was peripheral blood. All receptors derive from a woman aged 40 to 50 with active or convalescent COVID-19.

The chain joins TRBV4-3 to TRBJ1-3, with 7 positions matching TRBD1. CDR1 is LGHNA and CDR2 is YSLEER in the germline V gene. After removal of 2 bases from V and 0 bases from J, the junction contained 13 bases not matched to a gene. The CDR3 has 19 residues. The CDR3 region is CASSQHRQGSRSSGNTIYF. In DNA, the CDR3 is TGCGCCAGCAGCCAACATAGACAGGGTTCACGTAGCTCTGGAAACACCATATATTTT.

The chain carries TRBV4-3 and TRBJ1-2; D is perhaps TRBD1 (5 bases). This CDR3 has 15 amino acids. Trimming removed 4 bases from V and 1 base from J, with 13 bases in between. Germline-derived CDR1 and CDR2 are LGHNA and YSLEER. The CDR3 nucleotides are TGCGCCAGCAGCCCTCAACGGGGGGATAACTATGGCTACACCTTC. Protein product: CASSPQRGDNYGYTF.

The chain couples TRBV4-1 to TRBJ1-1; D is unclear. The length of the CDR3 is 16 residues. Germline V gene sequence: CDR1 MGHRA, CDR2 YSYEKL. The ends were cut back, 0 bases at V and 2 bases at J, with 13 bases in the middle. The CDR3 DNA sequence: TGCGCCAGCAGCCAAGATGTAGTCCCAGGAAACACTGAAGCTTTCTTT. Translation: CASSQDVVPGNTEAFF.

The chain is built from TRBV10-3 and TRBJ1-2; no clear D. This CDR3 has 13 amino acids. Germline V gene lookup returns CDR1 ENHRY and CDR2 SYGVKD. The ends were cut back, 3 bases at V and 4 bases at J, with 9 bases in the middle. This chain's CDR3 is CAISENSLYGYTF. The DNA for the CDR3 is TGTGCCATCAGTGAAAACAGCCTCTATGGCTACACCTTC.

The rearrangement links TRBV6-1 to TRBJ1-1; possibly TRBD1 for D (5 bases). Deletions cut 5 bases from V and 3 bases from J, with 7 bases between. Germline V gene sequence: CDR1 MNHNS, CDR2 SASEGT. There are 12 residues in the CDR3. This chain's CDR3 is CASSSGDTEAFF. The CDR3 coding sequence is TGTGCCAGCAGTTCGGGGGACACTGAAGCTTTCTTT.

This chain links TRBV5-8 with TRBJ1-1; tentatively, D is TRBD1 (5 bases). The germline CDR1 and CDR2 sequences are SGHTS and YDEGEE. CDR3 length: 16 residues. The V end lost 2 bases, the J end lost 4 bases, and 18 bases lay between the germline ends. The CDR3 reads CASSLYQGRLGTEAFF. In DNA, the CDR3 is TGTGCCAGCAGCTTATATCAGGGCCGTCTAGGCACTGAAGCTTTCTTT.

CDR3 nucleotide sequence: TGTGCCAGCAGCTTACAAACTAGTTTCGAGACCCAGTACTTC. This translates into CASSLQTSFETQYF. The chain uses TRBV11-2 and TRBJ2-5; perhaps TRBD2 as D (5 bases). Germline CDR1 and CDR2: SGHAT and FQNNGV. The CDR3 sequence is 14 residues long. Trimming shortened V by 2 bases and J by 5 bases, and 12 bases separated the two germline ends.

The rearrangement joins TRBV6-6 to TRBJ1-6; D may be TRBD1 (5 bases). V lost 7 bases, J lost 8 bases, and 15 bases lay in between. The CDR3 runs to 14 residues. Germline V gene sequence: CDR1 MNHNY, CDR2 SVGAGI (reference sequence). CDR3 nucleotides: TGTGCCAGCATAGGGGCAGGGCGACATTCACCCCTCCACTTT. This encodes CASIGAGRHSPLHF.

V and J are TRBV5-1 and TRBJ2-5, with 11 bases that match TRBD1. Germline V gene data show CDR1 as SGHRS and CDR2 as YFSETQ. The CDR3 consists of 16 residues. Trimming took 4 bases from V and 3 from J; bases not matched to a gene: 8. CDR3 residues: CASSPRTGGIEETQYF. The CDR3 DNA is TGCGCCAGCAGCCCGAGGACAGGGGGCATAGAAGAGACCCAGTACTTC.

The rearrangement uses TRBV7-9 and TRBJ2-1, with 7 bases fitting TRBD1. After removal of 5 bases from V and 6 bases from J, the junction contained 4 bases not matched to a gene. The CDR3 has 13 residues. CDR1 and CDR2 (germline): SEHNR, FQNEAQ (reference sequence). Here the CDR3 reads CASSRTGFNEQFF. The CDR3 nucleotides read TGTGCCAGCAGCCGGACAGGTTTCAATGAGCAGTTCTTC.

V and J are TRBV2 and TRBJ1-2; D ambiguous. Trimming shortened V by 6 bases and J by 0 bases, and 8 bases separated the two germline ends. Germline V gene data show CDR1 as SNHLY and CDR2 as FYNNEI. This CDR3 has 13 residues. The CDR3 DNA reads TGTGCCAGCAGGGAGATATCTAACTATGGCTACACCTTC. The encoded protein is CASREISNYGYTF.

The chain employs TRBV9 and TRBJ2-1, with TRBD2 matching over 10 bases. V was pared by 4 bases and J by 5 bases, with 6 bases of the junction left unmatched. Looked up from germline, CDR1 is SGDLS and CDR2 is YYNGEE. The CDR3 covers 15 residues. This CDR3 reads CASSRGLAANNEQFF. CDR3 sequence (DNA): TGTGCCAGCAGCCGAGGACTAGCGGCTAACAATGAGCAGTTCTTC.

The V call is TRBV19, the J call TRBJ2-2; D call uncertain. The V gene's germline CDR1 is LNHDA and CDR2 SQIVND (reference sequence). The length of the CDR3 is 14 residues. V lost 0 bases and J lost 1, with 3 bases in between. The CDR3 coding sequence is TGTGCCAGTAGTATAGATCGGAACACCGGGGAGCTGTTTTTT. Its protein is CASSIDRNTGELFF.

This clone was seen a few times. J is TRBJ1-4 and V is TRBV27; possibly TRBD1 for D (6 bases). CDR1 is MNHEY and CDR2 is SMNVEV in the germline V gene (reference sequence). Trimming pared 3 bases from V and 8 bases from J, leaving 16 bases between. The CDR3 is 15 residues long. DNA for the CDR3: TGTGCCAGCAGTTTTGGGGACACACGGCACGAAAAACTGTTTTTT. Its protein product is CASSFGDTRHEKLFF.

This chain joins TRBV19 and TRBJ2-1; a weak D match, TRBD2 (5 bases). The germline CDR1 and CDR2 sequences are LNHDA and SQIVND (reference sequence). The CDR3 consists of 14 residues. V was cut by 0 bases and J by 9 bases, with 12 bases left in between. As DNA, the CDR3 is TGTGCCAGTAGTATAGATTCTAGCTATGGTGAGCAGTTCTTC. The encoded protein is CASSIDSSYGEQFF.

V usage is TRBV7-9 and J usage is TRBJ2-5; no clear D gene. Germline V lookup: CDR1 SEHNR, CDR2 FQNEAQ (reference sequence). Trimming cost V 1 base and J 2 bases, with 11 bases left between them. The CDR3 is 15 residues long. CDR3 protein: CASSLEAGTQETQYF. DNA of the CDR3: TGTGCCAGCAGCTTAGAGGCAGGTACACAAGAGACCCAGTACTTC.

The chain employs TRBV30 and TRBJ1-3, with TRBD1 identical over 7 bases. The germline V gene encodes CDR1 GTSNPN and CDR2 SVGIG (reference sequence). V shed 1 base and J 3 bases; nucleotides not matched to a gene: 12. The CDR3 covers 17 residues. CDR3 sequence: CAWSEATGKWFGNTIYF. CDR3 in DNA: TGTGCCTGGAGTGAAGCGACAGGGAAATGGTTTGGAAACACCATATATTTT.

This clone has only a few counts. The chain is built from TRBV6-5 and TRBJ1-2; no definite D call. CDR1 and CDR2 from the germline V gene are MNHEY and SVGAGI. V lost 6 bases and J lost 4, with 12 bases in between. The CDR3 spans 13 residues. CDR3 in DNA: TGTGCCAGCAGACCCGACACCTTCTATGGCTACACCTTC. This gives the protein CASRPDTFYGYTF.

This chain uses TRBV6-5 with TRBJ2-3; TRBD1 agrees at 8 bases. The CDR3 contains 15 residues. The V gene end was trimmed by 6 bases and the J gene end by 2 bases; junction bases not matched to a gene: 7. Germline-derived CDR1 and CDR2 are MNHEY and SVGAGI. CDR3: CASRTGQGHTDTQYF. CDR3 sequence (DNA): TGTGCCAGCAGAACAGGACAGGGCCACACAGATACGCAGTATTTT.

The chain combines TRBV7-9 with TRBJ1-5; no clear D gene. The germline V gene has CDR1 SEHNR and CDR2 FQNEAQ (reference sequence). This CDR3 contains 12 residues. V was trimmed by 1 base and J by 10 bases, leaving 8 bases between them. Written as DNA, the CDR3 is TGTGCCAGCAGCTTAGGAGGCGGACCCCAGCATTTT. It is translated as CASSLGGGPQHF.

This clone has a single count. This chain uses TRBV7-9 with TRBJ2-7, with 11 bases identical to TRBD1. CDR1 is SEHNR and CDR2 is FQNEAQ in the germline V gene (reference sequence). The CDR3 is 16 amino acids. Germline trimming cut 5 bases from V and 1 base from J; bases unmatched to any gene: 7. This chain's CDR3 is CASSRGTGGGSYEQYF. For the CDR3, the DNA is TGTGCCAGCAGCCGCGGGACAGGGGGTGGATCCTACGAGCAGTACTTC.

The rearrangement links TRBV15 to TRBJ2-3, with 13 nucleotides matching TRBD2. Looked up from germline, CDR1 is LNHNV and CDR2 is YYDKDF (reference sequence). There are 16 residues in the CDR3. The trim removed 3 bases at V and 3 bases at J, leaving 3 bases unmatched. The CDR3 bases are TGTGCCACCAGCAGCTCACTAGCGGGGGGGACAGATACGCAGTATTTT. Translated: CATSSSLAGGTDTQYF.

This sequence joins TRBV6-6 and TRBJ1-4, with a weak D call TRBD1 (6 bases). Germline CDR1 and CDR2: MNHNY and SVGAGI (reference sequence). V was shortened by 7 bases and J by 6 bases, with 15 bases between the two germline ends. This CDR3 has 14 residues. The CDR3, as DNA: TGTGCCAGCACCCCCCGGGGGGGCCATGAAAAACTGTTTTTT. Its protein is CASTPRGGHEKLFF.